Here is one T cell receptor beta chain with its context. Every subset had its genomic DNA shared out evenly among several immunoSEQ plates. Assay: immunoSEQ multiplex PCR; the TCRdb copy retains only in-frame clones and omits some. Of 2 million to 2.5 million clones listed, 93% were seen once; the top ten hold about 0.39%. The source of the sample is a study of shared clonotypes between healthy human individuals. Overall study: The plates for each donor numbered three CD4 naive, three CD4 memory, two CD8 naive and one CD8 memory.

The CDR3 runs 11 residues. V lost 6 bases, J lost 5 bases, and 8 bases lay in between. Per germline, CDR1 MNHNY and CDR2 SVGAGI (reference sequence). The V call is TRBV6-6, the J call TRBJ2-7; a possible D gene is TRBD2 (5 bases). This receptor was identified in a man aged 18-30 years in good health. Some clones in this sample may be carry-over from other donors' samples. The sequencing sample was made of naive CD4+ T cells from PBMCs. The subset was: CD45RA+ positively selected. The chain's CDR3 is CASRSSDEQYF. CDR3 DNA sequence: TGTGCCAGCAGGAGTAGCGACGAGCAGTACTTC.